This T cell receptor (beta chain) was recovered during a study of preoperative IRX-2 immunotherapy in early breast cancer. The treatment: preoperative locoregional IRX-2 cytokine immunotherapy. Patients received preoperative, locoregional IRX-2 cytokine immunotherapy in a phase Ib study. The assay was immunoSEQ multiplex PCR, and TCRdb's table has in-frame clones only and misses some. This table holds about 3,300 clones, roughly 75% found once. Sequenced here: tumor tissue, sampled after IRX-2 immunotherapy. The TCR sequence derives from a human donor with breast cancer.

The CDR3 nucleotides are TGTGCCAGCAGCTTAGACAGGACAGGCCCCTTGAACACTGAAGCTTTCTTT. Translated: CASSLDRTGPLNTEAFF. V is TRBV7-6 and J is TRBJ1-1, with TRBD1 identical over 7 bases. Losses at the gene ends were 1 base for V and 0 bases for J; bases not matched to a gene: 8. The germline CDR1 and CDR2 sequences are SGHVS and FNYEAQ. The CDR3 length is 17 residues.